The rows below give T cell receptor beta chains drawn from one sample of a study of blood T cell repertoires in COVID-19. Generated by immunoSEQ multiplex PCR, the TCRdb table keeps only in-frame clones and is missing some. Here the sample spans over 120,000 clones, 85% to 90% being singletons. Sequencing was done on a sample of peripheral blood. These TCRs come from a man aged 50 to 60 who had recovered from COVID-19. Both conserved end residues are part of each CDR3. The D gene is left open where the match is weak. Clone size appears in some rows only: once, few, many, or a class for an expanded clone.

>TRBV6-1|.|.|TRBJ1-6
CASSDAEAAPLHF
TGTGCCAGCAGTGACGCTGAGGCGGCACCCCTCCACTTT
>TRBV30|.|TRBD1|TRBJ1-2
CAWGNRGFGYGYTF
TGTGCCTGGGGGAACAGGGGCTTTGGGTATGGCTACACCTTC
>TRBV7-6|.|TRBD2|TRBJ2-2
CASSPLLAGDTGELFF
TGTGCCAGCAGCCCACTACTAGCGGGGGACACCGGGGAGCTGTTTTTT
>TRBV11-2|few|.|TRBJ1-5
CASSFGWGNQPQHF
TGTGCCAGCAGCTTCGGGTGGGGCAATCAGCCCCAGCATTTT
>TRBV29-1|.|TRBD2|TRBJ2-3
CSVPGLGSSTDTQYF
TGCAGCGTGCCGGGACTAGGATCTAGCACAGATACGCAGTATTTT
>TRBV3-1/TRBV3-2|.|TRBD2|TRBJ2-3
CASSGGLAGGLYTQYF
TGTGCCAGCTCAGGCGGACTAGCGGGGGGGCTTTATACGCAGTATTTT
>TRBV19|once|TRBD1|TRBJ1-2
CATRLSGQQSNYGYTF
TGTGCCACCCGTTTATCGGGACAGCAGTCTAACTATGGCTACACCTTC
>TRBV11-3|.|.|TRBJ2-5
CASSTNRAETQYF
TGTGCCAGCAGCACGAACAGGGCAGAGACCCAGTACTTC
>TRBV19|.|TRBD1|TRBJ2-5
CASSIGTGSSGETQYF
TGTGCCAGTAGTATTGGGACAGGTTCATCCGGGGAGACCCAGTACTTC
>TRBV2|.|TRBD1|TRBJ2-2
CASSGGQGIGELFF
TGTGCCAGCAGCGGGGGACAGGGTATCGGGGAGCTGTTTTTT
>TRBV3-1/TRBV3-2|.|TRBD2|TRBJ2-7
CASSPNWGGSYEQYF
TGTGCCAGCAGCCCCAATTGGGGGGGCTCCTACGAGCAGTACTTC
>TRBV29-1|.|.|TRBJ1-2
CSVDGRAGDGNYGYTF
TGCAGCGTTGATGGTAGGGCAGGGGATGGCAACTATGGCTACACCTTC
>TRBV30|few|.|TRBJ1-1
CAWRLGVEGNTEAFF
TGTGCCTGGAGACTCGGGGTTGAGGGGAACACTGAAGCTTTCTTT
>TRBV5-8|.|.|TRBJ2-7
CASSLAFYEQYF
TGTGCCAGCAGCTTGGCCTTTTACGAGCAGTACTTC
>TRBV6-6|.|.|TRBJ1-1
CASRPGQRDTEAFF
TGTGCCAGCAGACCAGGACAGAGAGACACTGAAGCTTTCTTT
>TRBV19|.|.|TRBJ1-3
CASSTGDSGNTIYF
TGTGCCAGTAGTACAGGGGATTCTGGAAACACCATATATTTT
>TRBV21-1|few|.|TRBJ2-5
CASSNEASGSYQETQYF
TGTGCCAGCAGCAACGAGGCTAGCGGGTCGTACCAAGAGACCCAGTACTTC
>TRBV2|.|TRBD1|TRBJ2-7
CASTERAGGVYEQYF
TGTGCCAGTACTGAAAGGGCAGGGGGCGTCTACGAGCAGTACTTC
>TRBV19|.|TRBD1|TRBJ1-2
CASRRDRAYGYTF
TGTGCCAGTAGGCGGGACAGGGCCTATGGCTACACCTTC
>TRBV5-4|few|TRBD1|TRBJ1-5
CASSSDRNQPQHF
TGTGCCAGCAGCTCGGACAGGAATCAGCCCCAGCATTTT
>TRBV15|.|TRBD1|TRBJ2-1
CATSTGGYYNEQFF
TGTGCCACCAGCACAGGGGGTTACTACAATGAGCAGTTCTTC
>TRBV3-1/TRBV3-2|.|.|TRBJ2-7
CASSHNRAGEQYF
TGTGCCAGCAGCCACAACAGGGCCGGCGAGCAGTACTTC